Included here is one T cell receptor beta chain sequence, with context. Its antigen is not known. The sample is drawn from a study of T cell responses to AZD1222 COVID-19 vaccine. Here immunoSEQ multiplex PCR was the method, and the copy in TCRdb shows in-frame clones only, minus some. This sample yields 90,000 to 120,000 clones, of which over 90% are seen a single time; less than 6.5% belongs to the top ten. Trimming took 3 bases from V and 8 from J, leaving 12 bases between them. Germline V gene lookup returns CDR1 KGHDR and CDR2 SFDVKD. This CDR3 spans 13 amino acids. Points from the study as a whole: Within unmutated variant regions lay the reported targets of nearly half of spike-specific TCRs.

The clonotype was recovered from an adult in good health. Sequences were derived from peripheral blood, sampled on day 0 of AZD1222 vaccination. This sequence joins TRBV24-1 and TRBJ1-2, with no clear D. The CDR3 protein is CATSDHSSEGYTF. CDR3 in DNA: TGTGCCACCAGTGATCATTCTAGTGAAGGCTACACCTTC.